This TCR beta chain derives from a study of lung T cells in sarcoidosis with Löfgren's syndrome. TCRdb processed the reads anew with MiXCR; each CDR3 protein has one entry. The sample contains roughly 1,800 distinct CDR3 sequences, around 30% of which appear only once. This clonotype is medium-sized. The junction departs from the called germline gene at one end, perhaps through a read error. The CDR3 spans 17 residues. The germline CDR1 and CDR2 sequences are MDHEN and SYDVKM. V is TRBV28 and J is TRBJ2-7, with a tentative D call TRBD1 (5 bases). The sample was CD4+ T cells from bronchoalveolar lavage. This receptor was taken from a human donor with sarcoidosis (Löfgren's syndrome or another form), or a control subject (not recorded which). CDR3 region: CASSPWGNSRGYYERYF. The DNA of the CDR3 is TGTGCCAGCAGTCCATGGGGCAACTCAAGGGGATACTACGAGCGGTACTTC.